This record covers a single T cell receptor beta chain. Which antigen it targets is not known. Base qualities are not at hand, and no much larger clone is one base apart. The donors were healthy, HIV-negative adults with no recently reported acute infections or vaccinations. All donors were Caucasian adults living in Nashville, Tennessee, USA. CD4+ T cells were enriched by magnetic negative selection, after which naive cells were positively selected on CD45RA and the negative fraction was taken as the memory subset. Blood was collected by leukapheresis, and PBMCs were isolated by Ficoll-Histopaque density gradient centrifugation and then cryopreserved in liquid nitrogen vapor phase. Analytical flow cytometry was used to check the purity and quantity of every magnetically sorted T cell population. Genomic DNA was isolated from each sorted fraction and quantified by UV absorbance on a Nanodrop 2000c.

As encoded in the germline V gene, CDR1 is MDHEN while CDR2 is SYDVKM. Counted from cysteine to phenylalanine, this CDR3 has 17 amino acids. The entry retains the CDR3 DNA only, 51 bases that are in frame from base 1. The junction shows trimming of 7 bases on V and 0 bases on J, and the gene matches do not reach 13 bases of it. This specimen belongs to a study of shared clonotypes between healthy human individuals (TCRdb year 2020). For the wider study: The cohort included a few men and two women between 18 and 49 years of age. Different laboratories and diverse techniques were used to prepare libraries and sequence TCR repertoires, to increase sequencing depth and limit assay-specific biases. Each donor's leukapheresis produced roughly between about 0.9 and 9.5 billion PBMCs. The study deeply sequenced blood TCR repertoires of about 5 healthy adults to estimate repertoire size and the extent of clonotype sharing between individuals. For each donor, three plates each were used for CD4 naive and CD4 memory, two plates were used for CD8 naive, and one plate was used for CD8 memory.

General findings and caveats noted by the study authors: Sampling was limited to blood, and TCR repertoires in tissue likely differ from TCR repertoires in blood. Even with the large sequencing depth, rarefaction of the sorted-subset datasets indicated that sequencing was incomplete. Pairwise subsampling indicated that sequencing depth was expected to affect the degree of clonotype sharing among donors. Clonotypes shared by all four sorted-subset donors showed higher generation probabilities than non-shared clonotypes. Estimated clonotype richness was generally larger for naive than for memory subsets. Approximately 4.8% of naive CD4, 3% to 4% of naive CD8, around 2.3% of memory CD4, and about 0.4% of memory CD8 clonotypes were shared across a handful of donors. The small number of donors limited the genetic and exposure-history diversity represented.

Using the deep immunoSEQ assay, TCR CDR3 regions were amplified from genomic DNA by multiplex PCR. For each cell subset, the extracted genomic DNA was distributed evenly across all wells of several immunoSEQ 96-well plates, and each plate served as one replicate. For sorted subsets, about 210 ng of genomic DNA, equivalent to 25,000 to 35,000 T cell genomes, went into each replicate PCR. Purified libraries were quantified with a Qubit 3.0 fluorometer, sized on a Bioanalyzer 2100, and re-quantified with the KAPA Library Quantification kit. Every immunoSEQ 96-well plate was sequenced on a dedicated single-read 150-cycle Illumina NextSeq 550 flow cell. The authors processed their data as follows. Because the immunoSEQ output held only junctional sequences and lacked quality scores, the filtering could not match the filtering applied to full-length reads. Sequences were annotated with PyIR, a Python wrapper for IgBLAST v1.9, and V/J genes and CDR3 were assigned using IMGT germline references. Any read was removed if the V/J assignment was weak (E-value above 1e-6), the CDR3 was missing, or the read contained stop codons, out-of-frame junctions, or ambiguous translated residues. V3J clonotypes were defined by identical inferred V gene, J gene, and CDR3 amino acid sequence. To compute the percentage overlap between repertoires, the number of shared unique clonotypes was divided by the size of the smaller repertoire. Three approaches were used to assess repertoire richness: RTK rarefaction, the Chao1 estimator, and Recon v2.1 estimates of unobserved clonotypes. For all TCRbeta clonotypes obtained by the gDNA method from several donors, generation probabilities were computed with OLGA. In TCRdb, the immuneACCESS table is reduced to in-frame sequences with V and J assigned. These tables do not hold every clone; where another copy was compared, an unresolved V gene accounts for under half, and the others remain unexplained. V, J and clone size derive from that table, while D and trimming were established from the DNA sequence. The sample table contains around 2.5 million clones; only one count was recorded for 90% to 95% of them. 0.35% to 0.45% of the sample is taken by the ten largest.

The chain is encoded by TRBV28 joined to TRBJ1-1; TRBD1 fits 8 bases in the junction. This sequence originates from a man between 18 and 35 years old in good health. Some clones in this sample may be carry-over from other donors' samples. The sequenced sample consisted of naive CD4+ T cells from PBMCs. The intended sense of this specimen's cell subset or site label: CD45RA+ positively selected. The encoded CDR3 is CASIGHRGEFLNTEAFF. DNA sequence: TGTGCCAGCATAGGACACAGGGGGGAATTTCTGAACACTGAAGCTTTCTTT. Joined to the reference TRBV28 and TRBJ1-1 proteins, this CDR3 gives the full variable domain: DVKVTQSSRYLVKRTGEKVFLECVQDMDHENMFWYRQDPGLGLRLIYFSYDVKMKEKGDIPEGYSVSREKKERFSLILESASTNQTSMYLCASIGHRGEFLNTEAFFGQGTRLTVV.